The T cell receptor beta chain described here comes from a study of lymphopenia after photon versus proton radiotherapy. Whole-study findings and limits: Under photons, naive T cells and diversity fell while effector/memory populations rose. After lymphocyte nadir, photon-treated repertoires showed oligoclonal expansion, especially CD8+ Temra. Authors raise, but do not show, better survival with proton therapy.

Assay: immunoSEQ multiplex PCR; the TCRdb copy retains only in-frame clones and omits some. The sample holds 50,000 or so clones; about 92% are singletons and the top ten take approximately 18%. Between the trimmed V and J ends, which lost 4 bases and 9 bases, there was a span of 20 bases. There are 15 residues in the CDR3. Germline V CDR1 and CDR2: SGDLS, YYNGEE. Regarding this clone: The antigen is unknown.

The receptor was derived from a woman aged 40 to 50 with cholangiocarcinoma. This chain joins TRBV9 and TRBJ2-1, with D perhaps being TRBD1 or TRBD2 (6 bases each). The sample here was peripheral blood, taken from a patient treated with photon-based radiotherapy. The CDR3: CASSPMGTEGGEQFF. CDR3 in DNA: TGTGCCAGCAGCCCGATGGGCACGGAGGGGGGTGAGCAGTTCTTC.